The rows below give T cell receptor beta chains drawn from one sample of a study of blood T cell repertoires in COVID-19. Profiling relied on immunoSEQ multiplex PCR, and the TCRdb table lists in-frame clones only, not all of them. Seen here are about 200,000 clones, roughly 84% observed once, and the top ten hold roughly 19%. Sequenced material: peripheral blood. These receptors all come from a man between 45 and 60 years old with COVID-19, enrolled during active disease. CDR3s include the opening cysteine and the closing phenylalanine or tryptophan. A D gene is named only where the DNA matches it firmly. Where a row states a size, it is once, few, many or the class of an expanded clone; other rows omit it.

j_call | d_call | clone_size | v_call | cdr3_aa | cdr3_nt
TRBJ2-3 | TRBD1 | . | TRBV5-1 | CASSHGTGNTDTQYF | TGCGCCAGCAGCCATGGGACAGGGAACACAGATACGCAGTATTTT
TRBJ2-7 | TRBD1 | . | TRBV6-6 | CASSPVPGQGVNAYEQYF | TGTGCCAGCAGTCCCGTCCCGGGACAGGGGGTGAATGCCTACGAGCAGTACTTC
TRBJ2-3 | TRBD1 | once | TRBV16 | CASSPKKGQGSADTQYF | TGTGCCAGCAGCCCAAAAAAGGGACAGGGGTCGGCAGATACGCAGTATTTT
TRBJ1-1 | . | once | TRBV3-1/TRBV3-2 | CASSTLQGGNTEAFF | TGTGCCAGCAGCACCTTACAGGGCGGAAACACTGAAGCTTTCTTT
TRBJ1-5 | . | . | TRBV13 | CASRRGGMGNQPQHF | TGTGCCAGCAGAAGGGGGGGTATGGGCAATCAGCCCCAGCATTTT
TRBJ2-3 | TRBD2 | . | TRBV6-2/TRBV6-3 | CASSYPGLAGPSSTDTQYF | TGTGCCAGCAGTTACCCTGGACTAGCGGGTCCCTCTAGCACAGATACGCAGTATTTT
TRBJ2-3 | TRBD2 | . | TRBV3-1/TRBV3-2 | CASSPREGRRGGNTDTQYF | TGTGCCAGCAGCCCCCGGGAGGGGAGGCGGGGGGGAAACACAGATACGCAGTATTTT
TRBJ1-2 | . | . | TRBV29-1 | CSVPTGPEGYGYTF | TGCAGCGTTCCGACAGGACCCGAGGGCTATGGCTACACCTTC
TRBJ2-1 | . | . | TRBV5-1 | CASSDLGGDEQFF | TGCGCCAGCAGCGACCTAGGCGGGGATGAGCAGTTCTTC
TRBJ2-7 | TRBD2 | . | TRBV5-1 | CASSLRTSGGTNFYEQYF | TGCGCCAGCAGCCTAAGGACTAGCGGGGGAACGAATTTCTACGAGCAGTACTTC
TRBJ2-7 | TRBD2 | once | TRBV6-6 | CASSYGLAGSYEQYF | TGTGCCAGCAGTTACGGACTAGCGGGATCCTACGAGCAGTACTTC
TRBJ1-1 | TRBD1 | . | TRBV10-2 | CASSWDSNTEAFF | TGCGCCAGCAGCTGGGACAGCAACACTGAAGCTTTCTTT
TRBJ2-3 | . | . | TRBV5-4 | CASSDNRVADTQYF | TGTGCCAGCAGCGACAACAGGGTGGCAGATACGCAGTATTTT
TRBJ1-4 | TRBD1 | once | TRBV18 | CASSPNRGPNEKLFF | TGTGCCAGCTCACCGAACAGGGGGCCTAATGAAAAACTGTTTTTT
TRBJ2-2 | . | . | TRBV5-1 | CASSPDRTNTGELFF | TGCGCCAGCAGCCCGGACAGAACGAACACCGGGGAGCTGTTTTTT
TRBJ1-2 | . | . | TRBV19 | CGSTAGDGYTF | TGTGGCTCAACGGCCGGGGATGGCTACACCTTC
TRBJ2-3 | . | . | TRBV21-1 | CASSTSSGGQAPDTQYF | TGTGCCAGCAGCACGTCTAGCGGGGGCCAGGCCCCAGATACGCAGTATTTT
TRBJ1-5 | . | few | TRBV4-2 | CASSQEAASNQPQHF | TGTGCCAGCAGCCAAGAAGCGGCGAGCAATCAGCCCCAGCATTTT
TRBJ2-2 | . | . | TRBV6-5 | CASRVGAGGELFF | TGTGCCAGCAGGGTGGGGGCAGGCGGGGAGCTGTTTTTT
TRBJ2-4 | . | . | TRBV9 | CASSVGDSLGIQYF | TGTGCCAGCAGCGTAGGTGATAGTCTCGGCATTCAGTACTTC
TRBJ1-3 | . | . | TRBV6-5 | CASSKGHSGNTIYF | TGTGCCAGCAGTAAGGGACACTCTGGAAACACCATATATTTT
TRBJ2-2 | TRBD1 | . | TRBV6-1 | CASSELATGTGELFF | TGTGCCAGCAGTGAACTGGCGACAGGGACCGGGGAGCTGTTTTTT
TRBJ2-7 | TRBD1 | . | TRBV11-1 | CASGQGGGLRDEQYF | TGTGCCAGCGGACAGGGCGGAGGGTTGAGGGACGAGCAGTACTTC
TRBJ2-3 | . | once | TRBV5-1 | CASSLGTASTDTQYF | TGCGCCAGCAGCTTGGGGACAGCCTCCACAGATACGCAGTATTTT
TRBJ2-1 | TRBD1 | . | TRBV6-2/TRBV6-3 | CASSRQGSSYNEQFF | TGTGCCAGCAGCCGACAGGGGAGCTCCTACAATGAGCAGTTCTTC
TRBJ2-7 | . | . | TRBV6-6 | CASSAGLVTYEQYF | TGTGCCAGCAGTGCCGGACTTGTAACCTACGAGCAGTACTTC
TRBJ2-5 | TRBD1 | many | TRBV29-1 | CSVEGTGEPQYF | TGCAGCGTTGAAGGGACAGGGGAGCCCCAGTACTTC
TRBJ2-5 | TRBD1 | . | TRBV3-1/TRBV3-2 | CASSLGTGRETQYF | TGTGCCAGCAGCCTCGGGACAGGGAGAGAGACCCAGTACTTC
TRBJ2-5 | TRBD2 | . | TRBV28 | CASRTLAGAPRETQYF | TGTGCCAGCAGAACCCTAGCGGGGGCTCCACGGGAGACCCAGTACTTC
TRBJ2-7 | TRBD2 | . | TRBV19 | CASSIDPGSGFYEQYF | TGTGCCAGTAGTATAGATCCCGGTAGCGGGTTCTACGAGCAGTACTTC
TRBJ2-5 | TRBD1 | . | TRBV19 | CASSTTGGQETQYF | TGTGCCAGTAGTACGACAGGGGGACAAGAGACCCAGTACTTC
TRBJ1-2 | . | . | TRBV27 | CASSPAGGRRGYTF | TGTGCCAGCAGCCCGGCGGGGGGCCGCCGGGGCTACACCTTC
TRBJ2-6 | . | . | TRBV3-1/TRBV3-2 | CASSQDEGSGANVLTF | TGTGCCAGCAGCCAAGATGAGGGCTCTGGGGCCAACGTCCTGACTTTC